This T cell receptor beta chain came from a study of blood T cell repertoires in COVID-19. The wider study: Specimens from acute and convalescent COVID-19 originated in the United States, Italy and Spain. T cells, B-cell-depleted T cells, or PBMCs supplied cDNA or gDNA.

CDR1 is LGHDT and CDR2 is YNNKEL in the germline V gene (reference sequence). The CDR3 runs 16 residues. V lost 2 bases, J lost 9 bases, and 13 bases stayed unmatched. Original processing notes: Estimates of nucleated cell counts were drawn from the amplification of reference gene primers. Method: immunoSEQ multiplex PCR; TCRdb's copy keeps in-frame clones and lacks some. For V, J and clone size, that table is used; D and trimming come from the DNA. The data show more than 250,000 clones, roughly 87% seen once. The sequence came from a man between 45 and 60 years old with active or convalescent COVID-19. The chain uses TRBV3-1 (or the pseudogene TRBV3-2) and TRBJ1-1, with 9 bases aligning to TRBD1. The sample taken for sequencing was peripheral blood. CDR3 nucleotides: TGTGCCAGCAGCCAACCGGGACAGGGTAGCCCCTTGAAAGCTTTCTTT. Translated: CASSQPGQGSPLKAFF.